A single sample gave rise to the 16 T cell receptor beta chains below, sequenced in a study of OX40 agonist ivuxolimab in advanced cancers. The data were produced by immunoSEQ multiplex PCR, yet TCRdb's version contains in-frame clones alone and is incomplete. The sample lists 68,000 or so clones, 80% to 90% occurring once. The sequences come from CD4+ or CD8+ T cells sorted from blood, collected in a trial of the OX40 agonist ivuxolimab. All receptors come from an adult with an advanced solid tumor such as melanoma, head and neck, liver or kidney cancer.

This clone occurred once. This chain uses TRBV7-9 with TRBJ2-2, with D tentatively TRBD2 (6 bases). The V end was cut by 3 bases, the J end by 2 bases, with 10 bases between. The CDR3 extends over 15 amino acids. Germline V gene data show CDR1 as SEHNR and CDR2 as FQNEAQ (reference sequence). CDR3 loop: CASSFGGFNTGELFF. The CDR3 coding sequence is TGTGCCAGCAGCTTCGGGGGATTCAACACCGGGGAGCTGTTTTTT. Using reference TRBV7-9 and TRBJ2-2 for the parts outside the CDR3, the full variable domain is DTGVSQNPRHKITKRGQNVTFRCDPISEHNRLYWYRQTLGQGPEFLTYFQNEAQLEKSRLLSDRFSAERPKGSFSTLEIQRTEQGDSAMYLCASSFGGFNTGELFFGEGSRLTVL.

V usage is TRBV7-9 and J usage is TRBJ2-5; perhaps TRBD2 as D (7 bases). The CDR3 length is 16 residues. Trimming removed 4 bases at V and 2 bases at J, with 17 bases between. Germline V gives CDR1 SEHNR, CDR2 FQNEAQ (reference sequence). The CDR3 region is CASSSRGAGRQETQYF. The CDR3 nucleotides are TGTGCCAGCAGCTCTCGGGGGGCGGGGCGGCAAGAGACCCAGTACTTC.

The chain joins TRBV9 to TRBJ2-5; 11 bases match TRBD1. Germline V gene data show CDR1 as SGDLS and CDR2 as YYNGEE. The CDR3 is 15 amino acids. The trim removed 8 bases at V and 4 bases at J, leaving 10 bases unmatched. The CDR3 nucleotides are TGTGCCAGTGGACAGGGGGCGCGATCTGGAGAGACCCAGTACTTC. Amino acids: CASGQGARSGETQYF.

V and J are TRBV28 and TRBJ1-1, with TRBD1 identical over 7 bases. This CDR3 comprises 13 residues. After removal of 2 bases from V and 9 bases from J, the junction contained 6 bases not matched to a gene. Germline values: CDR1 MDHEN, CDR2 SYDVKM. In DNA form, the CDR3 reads TGTGCCAGCAGTTTAAGCAGAAGGGGGCAAGCTTTCTTT. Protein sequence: CASSLSRRGQAFF.

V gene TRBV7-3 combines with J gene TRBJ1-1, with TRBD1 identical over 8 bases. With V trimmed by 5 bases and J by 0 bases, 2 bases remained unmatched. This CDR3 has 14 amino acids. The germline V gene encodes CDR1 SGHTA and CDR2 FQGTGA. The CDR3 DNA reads TGTGCCAGCAGCCCGGACAGGGTGAACACTGAAGCTTTCTTT. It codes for CASSPDRVNTEAFF. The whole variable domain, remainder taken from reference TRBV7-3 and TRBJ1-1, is GAGVSQTPSNKVTEKGKYVELRCDPISGHTALYWYRQSLGQGPEFLIYFQGTGAADDSGLPNDRFFAVRPEGSVSTLKIQRTERGDSAVYLCASSPDRVNTEAFFGQGTRLTVV.

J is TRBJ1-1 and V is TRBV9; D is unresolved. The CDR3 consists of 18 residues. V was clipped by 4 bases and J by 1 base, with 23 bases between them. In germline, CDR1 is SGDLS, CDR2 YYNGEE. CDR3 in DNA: TGTGCCAGCAGCCCGAGGTCCGGCCCGGGCCGTTGGAACACTGAAGCTTTCTTT. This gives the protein CASSPRSGPGRWNTEAFF.

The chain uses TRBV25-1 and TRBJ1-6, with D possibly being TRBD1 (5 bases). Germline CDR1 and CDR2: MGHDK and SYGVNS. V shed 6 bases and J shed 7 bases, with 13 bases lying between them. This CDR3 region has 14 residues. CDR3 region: CASRPPGGNSPLHF. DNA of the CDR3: TGTGCCAGCAGGCCCCCCGGGGGGAATTCACCCCTCCACTTT.

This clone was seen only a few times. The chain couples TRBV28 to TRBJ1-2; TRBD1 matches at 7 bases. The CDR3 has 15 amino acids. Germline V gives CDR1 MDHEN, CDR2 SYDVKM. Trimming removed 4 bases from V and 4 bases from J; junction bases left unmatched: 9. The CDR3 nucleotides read TGTGCCAGCAGTTGGCAAGCAGGGGGAGGCTATGGCTACACCTTC. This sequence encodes CASSWQAGGGYGYTF.

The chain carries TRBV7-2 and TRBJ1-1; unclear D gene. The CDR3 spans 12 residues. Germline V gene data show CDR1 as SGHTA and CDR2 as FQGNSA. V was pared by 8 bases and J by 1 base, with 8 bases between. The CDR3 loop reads CASGDPNTEAFF. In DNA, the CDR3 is TGTGCCAGCGGAGACCCGAACACTGAAGCTTTCTTT.

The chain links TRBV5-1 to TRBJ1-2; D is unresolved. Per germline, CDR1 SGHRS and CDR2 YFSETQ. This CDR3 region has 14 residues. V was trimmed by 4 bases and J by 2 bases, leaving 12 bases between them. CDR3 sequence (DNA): TGCGCCAGCAGCGCCCAGACTGTAAACTATGGCTACACCTTC. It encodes CASSAQTVNYGYTF.

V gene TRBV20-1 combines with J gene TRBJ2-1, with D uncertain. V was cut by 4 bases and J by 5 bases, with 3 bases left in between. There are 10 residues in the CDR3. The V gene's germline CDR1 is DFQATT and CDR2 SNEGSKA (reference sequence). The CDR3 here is CSAKNNEQFF. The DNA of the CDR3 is TGCAGTGCTAAAAACAATGAGCAGTTCTTC.

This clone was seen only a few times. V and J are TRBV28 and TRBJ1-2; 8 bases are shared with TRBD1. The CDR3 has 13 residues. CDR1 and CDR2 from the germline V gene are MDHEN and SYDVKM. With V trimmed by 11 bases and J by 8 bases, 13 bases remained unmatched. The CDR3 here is CAAGQGARNGYTF. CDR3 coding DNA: TGTGCCGCTGGGCAGGGGGCAAGAAACGGCTACACCTTC.

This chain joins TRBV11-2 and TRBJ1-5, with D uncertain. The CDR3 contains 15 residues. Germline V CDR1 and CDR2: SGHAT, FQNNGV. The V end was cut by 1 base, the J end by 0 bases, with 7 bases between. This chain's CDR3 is CASSLGGDSNQPQHF. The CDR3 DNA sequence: TGTGCCAGCAGCTTAGGAGGAGATAGCAATCAGCCCCAGCATTTT.

The CDR3, as DNA: TGTGCCAGCAGGACGGAGCAGGGTGATTACGAGCAGTACTTC. This translates into CASRTEQGDYEQYF. The chain employs TRBV21-1 and TRBJ2-7; the D call TRBD1 from the table was never checked on the DNA. TRBV21-1 is assigned pseudogene status. The CDR3 is 14 amino acids.

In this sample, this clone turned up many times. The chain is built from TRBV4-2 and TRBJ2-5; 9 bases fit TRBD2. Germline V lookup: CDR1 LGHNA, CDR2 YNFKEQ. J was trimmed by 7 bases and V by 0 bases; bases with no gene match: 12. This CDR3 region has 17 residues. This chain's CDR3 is CASSQEVASGAGGTQYF. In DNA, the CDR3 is TGTGCCAGCAGCCAAGAGGTAGCTAGCGGGGCCGGTGGGACCCAGTACTTC.

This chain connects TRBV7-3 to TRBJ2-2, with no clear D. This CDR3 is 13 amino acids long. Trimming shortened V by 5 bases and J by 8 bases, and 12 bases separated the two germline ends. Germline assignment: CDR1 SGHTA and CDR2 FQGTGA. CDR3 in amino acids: CASSPQARGELFF. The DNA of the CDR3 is TGTGCCAGCAGCCCTCAAGCCCGGGGGGAGCTGTTTTTT. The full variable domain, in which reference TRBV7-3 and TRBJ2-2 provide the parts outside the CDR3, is GAGVSQTPSNKVTEKGKYVELRCDPISGHTALYWYRQSLGQGPEFLIYFQGTGAADDSGLPNDRFFAVRPEGSVSTLKIQRTERGDSAVYLCASSPQARGELFFGEGSRLTVL.